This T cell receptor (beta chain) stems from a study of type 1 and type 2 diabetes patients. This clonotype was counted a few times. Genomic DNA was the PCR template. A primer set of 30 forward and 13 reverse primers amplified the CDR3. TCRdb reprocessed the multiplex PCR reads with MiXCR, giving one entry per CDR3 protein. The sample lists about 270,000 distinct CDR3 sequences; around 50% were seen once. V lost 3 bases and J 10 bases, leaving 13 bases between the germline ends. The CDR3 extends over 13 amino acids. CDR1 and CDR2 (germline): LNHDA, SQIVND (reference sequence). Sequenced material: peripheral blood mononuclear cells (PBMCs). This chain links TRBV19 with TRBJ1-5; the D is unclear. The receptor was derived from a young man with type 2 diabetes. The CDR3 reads CASSMGSGRPQHF. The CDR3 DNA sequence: TGTGCCAGTAGTATGGGCAGTGGGAGACCCCAGCATTTT. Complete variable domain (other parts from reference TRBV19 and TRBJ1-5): DGGITQSPKYLFRKEGQNVTLSCEQNLNHDAMYWYRQDPGQGLRLIYYSQIVNDFQKGDIAEGYSVSREKKESFPLTVTSAQKNPTAFYLCASSMGSGRPQHFGDGTRLSIL.